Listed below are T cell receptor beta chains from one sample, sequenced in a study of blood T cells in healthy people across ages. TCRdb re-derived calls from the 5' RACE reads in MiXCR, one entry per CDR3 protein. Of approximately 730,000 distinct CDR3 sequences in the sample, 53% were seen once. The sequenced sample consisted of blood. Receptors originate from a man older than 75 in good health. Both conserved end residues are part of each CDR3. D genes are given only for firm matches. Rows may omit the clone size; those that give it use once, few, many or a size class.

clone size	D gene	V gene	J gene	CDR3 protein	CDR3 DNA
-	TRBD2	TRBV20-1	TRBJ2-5	CSAKTSGPGWETQYF	TGCAGTGCCAAGACTAGCGGGCCGGGGTGGGAGACCCAGTACTTC
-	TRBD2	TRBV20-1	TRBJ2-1	CSAPKGLAGLYNEQFF	TGCAGTGCTCCTAAGGGTCTAGCGGGCTTATACAATGAGCAGTTCTTC
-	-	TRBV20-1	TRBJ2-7	CSARAADRAYEQYF	TGCAGTGCTAGAGCTGCGGACAGAGCCTACGAGCAGTACTTC
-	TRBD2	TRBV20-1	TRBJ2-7	CSAREWTSGPEQYF	TGCAGTGCCAGAGAATGGACTAGCGGGCCCGAGCAGTACTTC
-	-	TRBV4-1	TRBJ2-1	CASSQEVQAPYNEQFF	TGCGCCAGCAGCCAAGAGGTACAGGCCCCCTACAATGAGCAGTTCTTC
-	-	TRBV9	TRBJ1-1	CASSVGTGLSRDTEAFF	TGTGCCAGCAGCGTAGGGACGGGTCTCTCAAGGGACACTGAAGCTTTCTTT
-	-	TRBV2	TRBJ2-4	CASSARWVENIQYF	TGTGCCAGCAGTGCCCGATGGGTAGAAAACATTCAGTACTTC
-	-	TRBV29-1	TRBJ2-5	CSVEEWGAREQYF	TGCAGCGTTGAAGAGTGGGGGGCCAGGGAGCAGTACTTC
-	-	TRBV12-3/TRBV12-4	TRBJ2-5	CASSSWGQETQYF	TGTGCCAGCAGTTCCTGGGGCCAAGAGACCCAGTACTTC
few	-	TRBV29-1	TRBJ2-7	CSVEDPAAYEQYF	TGCAGCGTTGAAGATCCGGCAGCCTACGAGCAGTACTTC
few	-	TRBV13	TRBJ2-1	CASSLRGREQFF	TGTGCCAGCAGCTTGAGAGGACGAGAGCAGTTCTTC
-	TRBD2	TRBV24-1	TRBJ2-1	CATSLTSGRRSSYNEQFF	TGTGCCACCAGCTTGACTAGCGGGAGGAGAAGCTCCTACAATGAGCAGTTCTTC
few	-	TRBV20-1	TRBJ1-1	CSARGTNTEAFF	TGCAGTGCTAGAGGTACGAACACTGAAGCTTTCTTT
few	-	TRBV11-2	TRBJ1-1	CASSFISGDTEAFF	TGTGCCAGCAGCTTTATCTCGGGGGACACTGAAGCTTTCTTT
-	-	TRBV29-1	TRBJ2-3	CSVEGSLGAHRYAYF	TGCAGCGTTGAAGGGAGTCTTGGTGCGCACAGATACGCGTATTTT
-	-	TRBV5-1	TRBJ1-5	CASSLEGQGNQPQHF	TGCGCCAGCAGCTTGGAGGGCCAGGGGAATCAGCCCCAGCATTTT
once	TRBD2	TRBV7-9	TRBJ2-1	CASSLWASGSQETQFF	TGTGCCAGCAGCTTATGGGCTAGCGGTTCACAAGAGACCCAGTTCTTC
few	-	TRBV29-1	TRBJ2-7	CSVRGGYGGGDYEQYF	TGCAGCGTCCGCGGGGGCTATGGGGGAGGCGACTACGAGCAGTACTTC
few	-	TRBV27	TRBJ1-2	CASSLSITGPGYTF	TGTGCCAGCAGTTTATCGATAACCGGCCCAGGCTACACCTTC
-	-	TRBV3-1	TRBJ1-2	CASSQGEDGYTF	TGTGCCAGCAGCCAAGGAGAGGATGGCTACACCTTC
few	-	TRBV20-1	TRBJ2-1	CSARGHDPSSYNEQFF	TGCAGTGCTAGAGGCCATGACCCTAGCTCCTACAATGAGCAGTTCTTC
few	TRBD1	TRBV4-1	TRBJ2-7	CASSQLRQGPWIMHEQYF	TGCGCCAGCAGCCAACTTCGACAGGGCCCCTGGATTATGCACGAGCAGTACTTC
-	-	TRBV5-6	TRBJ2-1	CASSLKLLDEQFF	TGTGCCAGCAGCTTGAAACTGTTGGATGAGCAGTTCTTC
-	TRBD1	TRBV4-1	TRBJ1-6	CASRSQGTGLGPLHF	TGCGCCAGCAGGTCCCAAGGGACAGGGCTTGGACCCCTCCACTTT